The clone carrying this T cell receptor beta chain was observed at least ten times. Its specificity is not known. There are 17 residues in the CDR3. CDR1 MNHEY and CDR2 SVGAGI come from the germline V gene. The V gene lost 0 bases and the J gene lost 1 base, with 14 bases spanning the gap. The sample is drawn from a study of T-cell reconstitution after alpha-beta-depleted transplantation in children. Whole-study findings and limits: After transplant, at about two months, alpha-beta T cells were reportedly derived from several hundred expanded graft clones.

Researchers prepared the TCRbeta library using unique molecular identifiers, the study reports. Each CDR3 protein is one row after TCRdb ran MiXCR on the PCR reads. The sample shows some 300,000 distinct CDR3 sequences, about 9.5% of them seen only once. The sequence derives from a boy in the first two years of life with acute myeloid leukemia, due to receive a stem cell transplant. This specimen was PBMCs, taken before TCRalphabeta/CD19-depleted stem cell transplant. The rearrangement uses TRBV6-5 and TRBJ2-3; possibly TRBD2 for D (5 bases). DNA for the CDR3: TGTGCCAGCAGTTACTCGCGTGGGGTTAGCGGCACAGATACGCAGTATTTT. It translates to CASSYSRGVSGTDTQYF.